This TCR beta chain was profiled in a study of shared clonotypes between healthy human individuals. Study outcomes and limitations: In general, naive subsets displayed greater estimated richness than memory subsets did. An expected dependence of interdonor clonotype sharing on sequencing depth was noted.

CDR3 length: 13 residues. V dropped 2 bases and J dropped 3 bases, with 8 bases sitting between them. The germline gives CDR1 MNHEY, CDR2 SVGAGI. Profiling relied on immunoSEQ multiplex PCR, and the TCRdb table lists in-frame clones only, not all of them. This sample has roughly 2,000,000 clones, with about 95% found just once. Naive CD8 cells lacked CD45RO and underwent positive selection for CCR7, leaving out terminally differentiated effector memory CD45RA+ cells. Notes on this clone: The antigen is not known. The identical CDR3 is also encoded by other nucleotide sequences in the sample.

Sequenced input: naive CD8+ T cells sorted from blood. J is TRBJ2-7 and V is TRBV6-5, with D possibly matching TRBD1 (6 bases). The sequence was obtained from a young man in good health. The CDR3 reads CASSYGGLYEQYF. The CDR3 DNA reads as TGTGCCAGCAGTTACGGGGGCCTCTACGAGCAGTACTTC.